Following are 11 T cell receptor beta chains from one sample sequenced in a study of human T cells and chemical hapten exposure. TCRdb ran MiXCR on the RACE reads and lists one entry per CDR3 protein. In the table there are about 120,000 distinct CDR3 sequences, roughly an eighth of which are singletons. The sample's time point: patch test 1, 2 weeks after DPC sensitization. Treatment of the sample: therapeutic diphenylcyclopropenone sensitization with weekly scalp DPC. Material: whole blood, obtained in connection with sensitization to the hapten diphenylcyclopropenone (DPC). The receptors were gathered from a woman aged 50 to 65 with alopecia areata. Some clones in this sample may be carry-over from other donors' samples.

The J gene is TRBJ1-5, the V gene TRBV4-3, with D perhaps matching TRBD1 (6 bases). There are 16 residues in the CDR3. Germline V gene data show CDR1 as LGHNA and CDR2 as YSLEER. The V end lost 0 bases, the J end lost 5 bases, and 14 bases lay between the germline ends. CDR3 sequence: CASSQDLGRGDQPQHF. In DNA form, the CDR3 reads TGCGCCAGCAGCCAAGATTTAGGCAGGGGCGATCAGCCCCAGCATTTT.

This clonotype was detected only a few times. V and J are TRBV28 and TRBJ1-2; 8 bases map to TRBD1. This CDR3 has 12 amino acids. V lost 7 bases, J lost 9 bases, and 7 bases stayed unmatched. Germline CDR1 and CDR2: MDHEN and SYDVKM. The CDR3 DNA is TGTGCCAGCACCTTACCAGGGGGCAGCTACACCTTC. This gives the protein CASTLPGGSYTF.

The rearrangement links TRBV6-1 to TRBJ2-7; TRBD1 agrees at 7 bases. The germline V gene encodes CDR1 MNHNS and CDR2 SASEGT. Trimming took 10 bases from V and 0 from J; bases not matched to a gene: 6. CDR3 length: 13 amino acids. The CDR3 here is CAMGDSISYEQYF. In DNA form, the CDR3 reads TGTGCCATGGGGGACAGCATCTCCTACGAGCAGTACTTC.

This clonotype was counted ten times or more. The chain couples TRBV18 to TRBJ2-3; D is possibly TRBD1 (6 bases). Germline V gene sequence: CDR1 KGHSH, CDR2 LQKENI. This CDR3 spans 15 amino acids. Trimming removed 4 bases from V and 2 bases from J, with 13 bases in between. CDR3 DNA sequence: TGTGCCAGCTCACTCGCCAGGGGTCACACAGATACGCAGTATTTT. As protein: CASSLARGHTDTQYF.

This clonotype was observed a handful of times. This sequence joins TRBV12-3 or TRBV12-4 and TRBJ2-1; TRBD2 aligns across 10 bases. This CDR3 has 17 residues. The trim removed 5 bases at V and 6 bases at J, leaving 13 bases unmatched. Written as DNA, the CDR3 is TGTGCCAGCAGTCGTTATTCCGGGACTAGCGCCTTCAATGAGCAGTTCTTC. This translates into CASSRYSGTSAFNEQFF.

The rearrangement links TRBV27 to TRBJ2-7; 8 nucleotides agree with TRBD2. The CDR3 is 15 residues long. Germline V gene lookup returns CDR1 MNHEY and CDR2 SMNVEV (reference sequence). After removal of 5 bases from V and 1 base from J, the junction contained 7 bases not matched to a gene. Here the CDR3 reads CASSSYGTSSYEQYF. The CDR3 region has the DNA TGTGCCAGCAGTAGTTATGGGACTAGTTCCTACGAGCAGTACTTC.

This clonotype has only a few counts. The chain carries TRBV6-2 or TRBV6-3 and TRBJ2-5; 10 positions agree with TRBD2. The CDR3 has 17 residues. V dropped 2 bases and J dropped 0; count of bases not matched to a gene: 6. Germline V gives CDR1 MNHEY, CDR2 SVGEGT. CDR3 residues: CASSYNLAGEYQETQYF. CDR3 coding DNA: TGTGCCAGCAGTTACAATCTAGCGGGGGAGTACCAAGAGACCCAGTACTTC.

There are a few counts of this clonotype. The V and J genes are TRBV24-1 and TRBJ2-7; TRBD1 matches at 9 bases. Per germline, CDR1 KGHDR and CDR2 SFDVKD. The CDR3 extends over 15 amino acids. With 3 bases clipped from V and 5 bases from J, the junction kept 7 bases outside the gene matches. CDR3 nucleotides: TGTGCCACCAGTGATAAGGGGACAGGGTTTAACGAGCAGTACTTC. Translating it yields CATSDKGTGFNEQYF.

This clonotype was detected many times. The chain uses TRBV28 and TRBJ1-1; D gene unclear. V was trimmed by 3 bases and J by 1 base, leaving 3 bases between them. The CDR3 covers 12 residues. The germline V gene has CDR1 MDHEN and CDR2 SYDVKM. This chain's CDR3 is CASSLGNTEAFF. CDR3 DNA: TGTGCCAGCAGTTTGGGGAACACTGAAGCTTTCTTT. Full variable domain (outside the CDR3, taken from reference TRBV28 and TRBJ1-1): DVKVTQSSRYLVKRTGEKVFLECVQDMDHENMFWYRQDPGLGLRLIYFSYDVKMKEKGDIPEGYSVSREKKERFSLILESASTNQTSMYLCASSLGNTEAFFGQGTRLTVV.

This rearrangement joins TRBV29-1 to TRBJ2-7; 7 bases line up with TRBD2. V gave up 5 bases and J gave up 4 bases; unmatched junction bases: 11. Germline V lookup: CDR1 SQVTM, CDR2 ANQGSEA. The CDR3 is 14 amino acids. The CDR3 nucleotides read TGCAGCGTTCAGGCGGGAGCGGGATGGTACGAGCAGTACTTC. Translating gives CSVQAGAGWYEQYF.

This clonotype came up many times. V is TRBV11-2 and J is TRBJ2-5, with D tentatively TRBD2 (5 bases). The CDR3 has 11 residues. Germline V gene lookup returns CDR1 SGHAT and CDR2 FQNNGV. Trimming took off 8 bases at V and 5 bases at J, with 9 bases between the two ends. CDR3 sequence reads: CASGWRETQYF. The CDR3 DNA follows: TGTGCCAGCGGGTGGAGGGAGACCCAGTACTTC.